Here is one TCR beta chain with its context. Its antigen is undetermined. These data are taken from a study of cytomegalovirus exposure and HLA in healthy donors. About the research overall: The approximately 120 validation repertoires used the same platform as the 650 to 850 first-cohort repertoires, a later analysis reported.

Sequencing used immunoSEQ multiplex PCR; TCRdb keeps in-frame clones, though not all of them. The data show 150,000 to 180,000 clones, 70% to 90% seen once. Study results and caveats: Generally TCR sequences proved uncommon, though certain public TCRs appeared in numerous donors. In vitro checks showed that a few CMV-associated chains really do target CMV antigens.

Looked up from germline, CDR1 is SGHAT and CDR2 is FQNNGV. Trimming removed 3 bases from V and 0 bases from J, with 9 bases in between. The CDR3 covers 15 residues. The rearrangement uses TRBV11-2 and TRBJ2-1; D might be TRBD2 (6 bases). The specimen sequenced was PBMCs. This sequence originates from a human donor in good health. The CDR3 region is CASSFGGPSYNEQFF. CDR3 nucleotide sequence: TGTGCCAGCAGCTTCGGGGGACCCTCCTACAATGAGCAGTTCTTC.